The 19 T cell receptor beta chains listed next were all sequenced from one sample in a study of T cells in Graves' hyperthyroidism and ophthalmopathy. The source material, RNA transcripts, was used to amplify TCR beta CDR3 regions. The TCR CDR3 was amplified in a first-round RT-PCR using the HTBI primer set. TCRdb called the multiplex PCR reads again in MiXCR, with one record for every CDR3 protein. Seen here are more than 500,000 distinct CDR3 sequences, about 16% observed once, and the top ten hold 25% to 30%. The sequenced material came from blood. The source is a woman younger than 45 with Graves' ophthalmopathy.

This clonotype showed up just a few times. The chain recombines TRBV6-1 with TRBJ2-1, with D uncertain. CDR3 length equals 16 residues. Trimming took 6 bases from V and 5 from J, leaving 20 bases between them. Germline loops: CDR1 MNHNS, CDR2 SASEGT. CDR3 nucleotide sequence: TGTGCCAGCAGAGAGGCCGAGTGGGCCGTAAACAATGAGCAGTTCTTC. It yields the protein CASREAEWAVNNEQFF.

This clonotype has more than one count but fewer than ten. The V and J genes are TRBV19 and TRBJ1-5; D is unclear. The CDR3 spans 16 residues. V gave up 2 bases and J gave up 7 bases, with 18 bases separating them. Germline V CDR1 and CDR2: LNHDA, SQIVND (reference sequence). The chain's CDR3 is CASSIRAMGLKQPQHF. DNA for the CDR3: TGTGCCAGTAGTATAAGGGCCATGGGCCTTAAGCAGCCCCAGCATTTT.

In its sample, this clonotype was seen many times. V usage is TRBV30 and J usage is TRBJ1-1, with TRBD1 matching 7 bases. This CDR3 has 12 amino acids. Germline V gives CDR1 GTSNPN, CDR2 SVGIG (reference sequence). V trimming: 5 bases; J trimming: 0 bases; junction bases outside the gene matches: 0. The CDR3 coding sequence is TGTGCCTGGGGGACAGTGAACACTGAAGCTTTCTTT. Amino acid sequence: CAWGTVNTEAFF.

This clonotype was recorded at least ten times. The CDR3 loop is CSVAGTSGSFSSYEQYF. As DNA, the CDR3 is TGCAGCGTTGCGGGGACTAGCGGGAGTTTTAGCTCCTACGAGCAGTACTTC. This sequence joins TRBV29-1 and TRBJ2-7; 14 bases match TRBD2. There are 17 residues in the CDR3. CDR1 is SQVTM, CDR2 ANQGSEA, per germline. Unmatched junction bases numbered 8, after V lost 4 bases and J lost 0 bases.

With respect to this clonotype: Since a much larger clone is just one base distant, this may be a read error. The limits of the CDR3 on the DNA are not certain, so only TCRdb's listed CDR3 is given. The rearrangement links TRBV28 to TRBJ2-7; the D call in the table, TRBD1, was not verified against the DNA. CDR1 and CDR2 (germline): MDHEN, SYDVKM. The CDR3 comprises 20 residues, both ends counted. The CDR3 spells CASSSSVGQGASGRYYERYF.

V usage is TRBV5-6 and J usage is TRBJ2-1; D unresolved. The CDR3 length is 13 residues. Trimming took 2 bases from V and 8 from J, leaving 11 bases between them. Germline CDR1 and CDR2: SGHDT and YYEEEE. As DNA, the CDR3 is TGTGCCAGCAGCTTTCTCGGTAAGGATGAGCAGTTCTTC. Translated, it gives CASSFLGKDEQFF. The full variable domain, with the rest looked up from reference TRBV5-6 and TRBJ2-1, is DAGVTQSPTHLIKTRGQQVTLRCSPKSGHDTVSWYQQALGQGPQFIFQYYEEEERQRGNFPDRFSGHQFPNYSSELNVNALLLGDSALYLCASSFLGKDEQFFGPGTRLTVL.

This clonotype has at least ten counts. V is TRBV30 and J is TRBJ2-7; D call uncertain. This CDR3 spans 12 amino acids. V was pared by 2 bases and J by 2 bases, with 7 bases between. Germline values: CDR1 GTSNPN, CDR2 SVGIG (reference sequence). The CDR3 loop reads CAWSHGTYEQYF. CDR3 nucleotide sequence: TGTGCCTGGAGTCATGGGACCTACGAGCAGTACTTC.

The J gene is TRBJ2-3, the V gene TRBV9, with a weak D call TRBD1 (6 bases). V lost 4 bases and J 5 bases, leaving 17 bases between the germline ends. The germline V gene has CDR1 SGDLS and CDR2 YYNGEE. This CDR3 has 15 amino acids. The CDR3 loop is CASSSRFRGVDTQYF. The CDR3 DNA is TGTGCCAGCAGCTCAAGGTTCAGGGGTGTAGATACGCAGTATTTT. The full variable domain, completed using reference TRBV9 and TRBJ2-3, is DSGVTQTPKHLITATGQRVTLRCSPRSGDLSVYWYQQSLDQGLQFLIQYYNGEERAKGNILERFSAQQFPDLHSELNLSSLELGDSALYFCASSSRFRGVDTQYFGPGTRLTVL.

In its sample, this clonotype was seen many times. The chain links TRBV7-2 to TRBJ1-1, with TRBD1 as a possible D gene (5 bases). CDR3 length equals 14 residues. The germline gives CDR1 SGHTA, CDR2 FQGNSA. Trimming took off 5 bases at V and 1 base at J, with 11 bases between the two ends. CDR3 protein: CASSQGAQNTEAFF. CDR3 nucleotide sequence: TGTGCCAGCAGCCAGGGCGCTCAGAACACTGAAGCTTTCTTT. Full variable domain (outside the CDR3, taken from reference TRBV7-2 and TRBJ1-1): GAGVSQSPSNKVTEKGKDVELRCDPISGHTALYWYRQSLGQGLEFLIYFQGNSAPDKSGLPSDRFSAERTGGSVSTLTIQRTQQEDSAVYLCASSQGAQNTEAFFGQGTRLTVV.

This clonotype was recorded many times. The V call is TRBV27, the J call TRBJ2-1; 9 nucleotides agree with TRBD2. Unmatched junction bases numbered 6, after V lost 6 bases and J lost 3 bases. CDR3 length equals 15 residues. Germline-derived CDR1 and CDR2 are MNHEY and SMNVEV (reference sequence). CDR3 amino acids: CASRAGGASYNEQFF. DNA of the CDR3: TGTGCCAGCAGGGCGGGGGGGGCTAGCTACAATGAGCAGTTCTTC.

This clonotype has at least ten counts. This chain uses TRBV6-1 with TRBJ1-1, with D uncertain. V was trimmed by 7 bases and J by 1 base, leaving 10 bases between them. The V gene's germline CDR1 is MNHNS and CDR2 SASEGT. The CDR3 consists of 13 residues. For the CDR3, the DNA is TGTGCCAGCACCGTTAAGGGGAACACTGAAGCTTTCTTT. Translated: CASTVKGNTEAFF.

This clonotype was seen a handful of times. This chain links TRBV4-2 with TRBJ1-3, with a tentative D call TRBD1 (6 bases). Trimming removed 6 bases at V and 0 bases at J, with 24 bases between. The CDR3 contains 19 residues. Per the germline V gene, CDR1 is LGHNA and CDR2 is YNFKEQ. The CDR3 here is CASRRGGESVILSGNTIYF. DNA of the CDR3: TGTGCCAGCAGACGAGGGGGAGAATCAGTAATCCTCTCTGGAAACACCATATATTTT.

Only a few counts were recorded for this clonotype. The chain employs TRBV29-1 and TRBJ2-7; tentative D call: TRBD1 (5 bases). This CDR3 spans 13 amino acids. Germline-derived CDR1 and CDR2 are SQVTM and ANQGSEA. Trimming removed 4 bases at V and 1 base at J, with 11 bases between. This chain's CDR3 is CSVGQGGSYEQYF. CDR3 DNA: TGCAGCGTTGGTCAGGGCGGTTCCTACGAGCAGTACTTC.

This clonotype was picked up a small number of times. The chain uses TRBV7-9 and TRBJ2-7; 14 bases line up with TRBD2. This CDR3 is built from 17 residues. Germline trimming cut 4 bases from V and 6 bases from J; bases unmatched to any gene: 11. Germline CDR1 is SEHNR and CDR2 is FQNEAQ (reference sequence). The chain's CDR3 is CASSSTTGLAGGGEQYF. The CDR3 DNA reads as TGTGCCAGCAGCTCCACAACAGGACTAGCGGGAGGAGGCGAGCAGTACTTC.

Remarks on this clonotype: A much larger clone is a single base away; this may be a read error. The DNA of the CDR3 is TGTGCCAGCAGTCCGACAGGGGCCTACAATGAGCAGCTCTTC. Amino acids: CASSPTGAYNEQLF. V is TRBV28 and J is TRBJ2-1; 8 bases match TRBD1. CDR3 size: 14 residues. Germline values: CDR1 MDHEN, CDR2 SYDVKM. Full variable domain (missing parts from reference TRBV28 and TRBJ2-1): DVKVTQSSRYLVKRTGEKVFLECVQDMDHENMFWYRQDPGLGLRLIYFSYDVKMKEKGDIPEGYSVSREKKERFSLILESASTNQTSMYLCASSPTGAYNEQLFGPGTRLTVL.

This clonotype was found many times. For the CDR3, the DNA is TGTGCCAGCAGTTGGACTAGCGGGCTCTCCTACGAGCAGTACTTC. Protein product: CASSWTSGLSYEQYF. V and J are TRBV28 and TRBJ2-7; 11 bases align to TRBD2. Trimming cost V 4 bases and J 0 bases; bases outside gene matches: 2. Per germline, CDR1 MDHEN and CDR2 SYDVKM. The CDR3 contains 15 residues.

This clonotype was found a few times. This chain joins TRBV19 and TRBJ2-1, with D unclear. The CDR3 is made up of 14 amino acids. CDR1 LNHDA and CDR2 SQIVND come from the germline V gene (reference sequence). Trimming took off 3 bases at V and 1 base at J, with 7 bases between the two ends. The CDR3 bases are TGTGCCAGTAGTATTCGGTGGTCCTACAATGAGCAGTTCTTC. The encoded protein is CASSIRWSYNEQFF.

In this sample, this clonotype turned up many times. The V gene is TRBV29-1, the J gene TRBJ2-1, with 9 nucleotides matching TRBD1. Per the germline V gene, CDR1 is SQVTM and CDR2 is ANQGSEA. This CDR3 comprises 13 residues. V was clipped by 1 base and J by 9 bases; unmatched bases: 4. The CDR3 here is CSVEGTGVREQFF. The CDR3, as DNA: TGCAGCGTTGAAGGGACAGGGGTCCGTGAGCAGTTCTTC.

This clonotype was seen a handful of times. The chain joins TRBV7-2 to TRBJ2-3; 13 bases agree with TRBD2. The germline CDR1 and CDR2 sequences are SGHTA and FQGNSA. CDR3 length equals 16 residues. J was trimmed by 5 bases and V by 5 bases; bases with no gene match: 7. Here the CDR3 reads CASSITSGGGGDTQYF. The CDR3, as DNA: TGTGCCAGCAGCATTACTAGCGGGGGGGGGGGAGATACGCAGTATTTT.